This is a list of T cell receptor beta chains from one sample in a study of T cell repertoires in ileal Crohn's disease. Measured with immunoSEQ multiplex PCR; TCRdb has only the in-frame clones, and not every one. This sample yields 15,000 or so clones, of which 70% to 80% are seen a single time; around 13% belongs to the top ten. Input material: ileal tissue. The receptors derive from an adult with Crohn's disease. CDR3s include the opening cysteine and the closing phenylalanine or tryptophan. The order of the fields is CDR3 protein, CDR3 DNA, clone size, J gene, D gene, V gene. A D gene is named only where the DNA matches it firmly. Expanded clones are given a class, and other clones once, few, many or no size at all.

CASSPGQGHEQYF | TGCGCCAGCAGTCCTGGACAGGGCCACGAGCAGTACTTC | - | TRBJ2-7 | TRBD1 | TRBV5-1
CASAQTYSGNTIYF | TGTGCCAGCGCCCAGACATACTCTGGAAACACCATATATTTT | once | TRBJ1-3 | - | TRBV6-5
CAWSILGVNYGYTF | TGTGCCTGGAGCATCCTTGGGGTTAACTATGGCTACACCTTC | few | TRBJ1-2 | - | TRBV30
CASSSGEGGEKLFF | TGTGCCAGCAGTTCAGGGGAGGGGGGTGAAAAACTGTTTTTT | - | TRBJ1-4 | - | TRBV25-1
CASSPGYEQYF | TGCGCCAGCAGCCCGGGCTACGAGCAGTACTTC | - | TRBJ2-7 | - | TRBV5-1
CASSDRDRSGYTF | TGTGCCAGCAGCGACCGGGACAGAAGCGGCTACACCTTC | - | TRBJ1-2 | TRBD1 | TRBV6-5
CASSFKSGYGYTF | TGTGCCAGCAGCTTTAAGTCAGGCTATGGCTACACCTTC | few | TRBJ1-2 | - | TRBV11-3
CASSAGTGSGANVLTF | TGTGCCAGCAGTGCCGGGACAGGGTCTGGGGCCAACGTCCTGACTTTC | - | TRBJ2-6 | TRBD1 | TRBV6-4
CASSHLRDSIDYGYTF | TGTGCCAGCAGTCACCTCCGGGACAGCATCGACTATGGCTACACCTTC | - | TRBJ1-2 | TRBD1 | TRBV2
CATSRDLVKNTGELFF | TGTGCCACCAGCAGAGATCTAGTCAAGAACACCGGGGAGCTGTTTTTT | - | TRBJ2-2 | - | TRBV15